Detailed here is one T cell receptor (beta chain). Its antigen is not identified. V was trimmed by 5 bases and J by 6 bases, leaving 19 bases between them. The germline CDR1 and CDR2 sequences are SGHTA and FQGNSA. The CDR3 has 16 amino acids. This sample is part of a study of Tregs in tolerant kidney transplant recipients. Overall study findings and caveats: The most relevant donor-specific Treg TCRbeta repertoire apparently came from expansion with activated donor B cells.

Recipients received nonmyeloablative bone marrow transplants from related graft donors, with transient mixed chimerism. Only in-frame clones appear in the TCRdb table, and some are missing; sequencing was by immunoSEQ multiplex PCR. The sample comprises around 50,000 clones, about 91% of which are singletons, and roughly 15% rests with the top ten. This chain connects TRBV7-2 to TRBJ2-2, with D perhaps matching TRBD2 (5 bases). Sample: CD8+ T cells from blood (PBMCs), taken 24 months after the transplant. The sequence came from a human patient who received a combined kidney and bone marrow transplant. Some T cells may have originated in the graft donor. The CDR3 reads CASSGGSTYAPGELFF. The CDR3 DNA is TGTGCCAGCAGCGGAGGATCCACATATGCACCCGGGGAGCTGTTTTTT. Filled out from reference TRBV7-2 and TRBJ2-2, the complete variable domain reads GAGVSQSPSNKVTEKGKDVELRCDPISGHTALYWYRQSLGQGLEFLIYFQGNSAPDKSGLPSDRFSAERTGGSVSTLTIQRTQQEDSAVYLCASSGGSTYAPGELFFGEGSRLTVL.